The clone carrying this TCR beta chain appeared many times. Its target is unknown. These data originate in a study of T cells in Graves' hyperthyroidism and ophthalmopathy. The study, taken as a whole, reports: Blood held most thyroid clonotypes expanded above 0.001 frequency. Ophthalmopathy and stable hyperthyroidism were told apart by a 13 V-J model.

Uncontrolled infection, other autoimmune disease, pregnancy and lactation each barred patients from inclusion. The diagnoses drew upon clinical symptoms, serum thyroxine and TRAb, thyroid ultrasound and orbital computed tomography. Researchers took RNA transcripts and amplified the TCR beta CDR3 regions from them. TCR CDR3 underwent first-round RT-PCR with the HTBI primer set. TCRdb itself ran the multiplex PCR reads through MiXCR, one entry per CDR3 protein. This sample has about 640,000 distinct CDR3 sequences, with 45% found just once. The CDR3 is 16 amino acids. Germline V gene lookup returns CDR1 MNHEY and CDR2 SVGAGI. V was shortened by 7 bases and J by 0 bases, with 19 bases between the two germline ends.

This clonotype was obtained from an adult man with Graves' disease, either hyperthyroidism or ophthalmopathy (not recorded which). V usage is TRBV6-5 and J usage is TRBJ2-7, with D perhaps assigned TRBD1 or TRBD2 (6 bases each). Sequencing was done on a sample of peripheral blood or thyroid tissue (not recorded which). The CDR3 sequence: CASTRGGQGISYEQYF. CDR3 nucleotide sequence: TGTGCCAGCACTCGAGGGGGGCAGGGGATCTCCTACGAGCAGTACTTC.